The clone carrying this TCR beta chain showed up just a few times. As yet, its antigen is unknown. This record belongs to a study of beta chain features in type 1 diabetes. Study observations and caveats: In all four CD4+ subsets, TCRB CDR3 length was significantly, moderately reduced in type 1 diabetes.

The isolated RNA, all of it, was reverse transcribed, so expressed TCRB transcripts were what got sequenced. Sequenced by immunoSEQ multiplex PCR; TCRdb stores in-frame clones only, minus some. The table shows 400,000 or so clones, with over 9% occurring only once. The CDR3 covers 15 residues. Germline V gene data show CDR1 as SGHTA and CDR2 as FQGNSA. V lost 5 bases to trimming and J lost 7 bases; unmatched junction nucleotides: 11. Averaging around 120 mL, one heparinised blood draw was given by each donor. The rearrangement links TRBV7-2 to TRBJ1-1, with 9 bases lining up with TRBD1. Sequencing used central memory CD4+ T cells from blood. This TCR was sampled from a man in his thirties or forties with type 1 diabetes. CDR3 coding DNA: TGTGCCAGCAGCGTCTACCCTGGGACAGGGAGTGAAGCTTTCTTT. Translation: CASSVYPGTGSEAFF.